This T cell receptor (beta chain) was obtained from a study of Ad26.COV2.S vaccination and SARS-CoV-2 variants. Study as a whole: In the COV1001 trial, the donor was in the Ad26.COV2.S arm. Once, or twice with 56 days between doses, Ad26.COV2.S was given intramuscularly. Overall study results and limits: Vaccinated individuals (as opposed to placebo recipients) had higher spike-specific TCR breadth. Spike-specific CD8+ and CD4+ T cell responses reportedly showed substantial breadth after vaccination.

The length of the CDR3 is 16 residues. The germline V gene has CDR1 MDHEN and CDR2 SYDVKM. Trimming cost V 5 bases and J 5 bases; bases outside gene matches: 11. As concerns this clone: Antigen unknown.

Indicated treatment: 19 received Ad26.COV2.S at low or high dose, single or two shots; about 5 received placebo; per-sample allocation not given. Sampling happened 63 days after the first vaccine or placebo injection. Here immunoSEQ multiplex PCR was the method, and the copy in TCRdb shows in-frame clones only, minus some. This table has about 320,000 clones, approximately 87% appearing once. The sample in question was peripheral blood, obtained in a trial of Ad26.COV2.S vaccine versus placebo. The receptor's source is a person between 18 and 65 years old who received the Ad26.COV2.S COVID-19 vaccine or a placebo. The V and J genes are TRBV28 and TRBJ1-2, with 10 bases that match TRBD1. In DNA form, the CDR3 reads TGTGCCAGCAGTGCCACCGGGACAGGGGTTCAGTATGGCTACACCTTC. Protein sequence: CASSATGTGVQYGYTF.